This T cell receptor (beta chain) emerged from a study of T cell repertoires in aging, cancer and after chemotherapy. Overall study results and limits: Age-matched healthy donors had significantly more diverse, less clonal blood TCR repertoires than untreated cancer patients.

The CDR3 length is 12 residues. Germline V gene data show CDR1 as SGHKS and CDR2 as YYEKEE (reference sequence). The junction had 1 base not matched to a gene; V was cut back by 2 bases and J by 9 bases. This clonotype is deemed medium-sized. The antigen is undetermined. TCR beta rearrangements were amplified from peripheral blood genomic DNA. TRB rearrangements spanning V, D and J were amplified using mixed TRB-A/B primers. TCRdb re-analysed the multiplex PCR reads in MiXCR, keeping a single row per CDR3 protein. The data contain 10,000 to 15,000 distinct CDR3 sequences, 25% to 30% of them singletons.

The chain joins TRBV5-5 to TRBJ2-1, with 8 bases identical to TRBD2. The sequence was obtained from a human donor with a blood cancer. Sample: blood. The CDR3 region is CASSFGLAEQFF. CDR3 nucleotides: TGTGCCAGCAGCTTTGGACTAGCTGAGCAGTTCTTC.